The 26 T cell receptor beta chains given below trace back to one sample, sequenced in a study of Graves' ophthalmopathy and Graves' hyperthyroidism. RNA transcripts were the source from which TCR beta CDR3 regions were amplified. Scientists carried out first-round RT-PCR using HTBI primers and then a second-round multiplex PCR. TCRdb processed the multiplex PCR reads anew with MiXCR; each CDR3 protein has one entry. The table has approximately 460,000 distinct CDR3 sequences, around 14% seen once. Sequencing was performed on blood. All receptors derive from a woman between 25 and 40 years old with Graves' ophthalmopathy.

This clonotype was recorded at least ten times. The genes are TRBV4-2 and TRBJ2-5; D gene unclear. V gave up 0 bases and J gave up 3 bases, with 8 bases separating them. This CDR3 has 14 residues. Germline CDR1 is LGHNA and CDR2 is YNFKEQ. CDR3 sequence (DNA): TGTGCCAGCAGCCAAGATAGCAGAGAAGAGACCCAGTACTTC. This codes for CASSQDSREETQYF.

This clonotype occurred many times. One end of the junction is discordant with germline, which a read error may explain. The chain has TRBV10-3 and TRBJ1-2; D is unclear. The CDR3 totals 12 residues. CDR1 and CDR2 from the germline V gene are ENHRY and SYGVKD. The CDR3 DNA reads TGTGCCATCGGTGAGCCTAACTATGGCTACACCTTC. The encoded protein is CAIGEPNYGYTF.

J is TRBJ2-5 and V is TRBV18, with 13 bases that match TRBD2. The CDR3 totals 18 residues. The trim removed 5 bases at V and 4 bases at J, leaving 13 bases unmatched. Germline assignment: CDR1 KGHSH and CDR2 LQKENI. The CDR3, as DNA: TGTGCCAGCTCAGCTACTACTAGCGGGAGGGCCTCGGGAGAGACCCAGTACTTC. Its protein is CASSATTSGRASGETQYF.

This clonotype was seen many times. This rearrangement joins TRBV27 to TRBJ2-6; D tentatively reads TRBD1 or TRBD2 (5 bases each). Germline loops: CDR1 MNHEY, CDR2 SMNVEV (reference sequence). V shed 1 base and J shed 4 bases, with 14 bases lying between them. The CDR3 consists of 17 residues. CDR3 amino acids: CASSLWDGLGGANVLTF. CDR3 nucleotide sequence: TGTGCCAGCAGTTTATGGGACGGCCTGGGAGGGGCCAACGTCCTGACTTTC.

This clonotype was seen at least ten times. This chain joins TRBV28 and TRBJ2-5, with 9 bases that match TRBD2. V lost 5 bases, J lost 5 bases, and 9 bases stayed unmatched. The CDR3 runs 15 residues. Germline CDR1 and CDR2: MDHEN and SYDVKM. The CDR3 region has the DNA TGTGCCAGCAGTCCCGGGACTAGCATGAGGGAGACCCAGTACTTC. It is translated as CASSPGTSMRETQYF.

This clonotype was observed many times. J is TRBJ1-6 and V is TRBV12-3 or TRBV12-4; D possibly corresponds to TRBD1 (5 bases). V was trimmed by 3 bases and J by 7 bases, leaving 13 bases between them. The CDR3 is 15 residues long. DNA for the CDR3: TGTGCCAGCAGTTTTCCAGGAGGGGCCAATTCACCCCTCCACTTT. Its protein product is CASSFPGGANSPLHF.

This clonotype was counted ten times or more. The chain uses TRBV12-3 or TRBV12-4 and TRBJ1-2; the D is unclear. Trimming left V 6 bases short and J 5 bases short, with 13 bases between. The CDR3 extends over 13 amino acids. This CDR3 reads CASSARRLYGYTF. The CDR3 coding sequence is TGTGCCAGCAGCGCCAGACGGCTGTATGGCTACACCTTC.

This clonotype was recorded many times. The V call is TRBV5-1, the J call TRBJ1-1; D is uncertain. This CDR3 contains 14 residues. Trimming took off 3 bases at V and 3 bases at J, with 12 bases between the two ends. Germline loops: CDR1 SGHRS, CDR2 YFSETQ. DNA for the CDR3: TGCGCCAGCAGCTCGCTAAGTCGCGACACTGAAGCTTTCTTT. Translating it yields CASSSLSRDTEAFF.

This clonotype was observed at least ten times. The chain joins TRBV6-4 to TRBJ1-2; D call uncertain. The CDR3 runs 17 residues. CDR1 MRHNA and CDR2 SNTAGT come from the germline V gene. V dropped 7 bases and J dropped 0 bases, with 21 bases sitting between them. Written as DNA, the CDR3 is TGTGCCAGCACCCCTGGGCCCGGAAATAACGCTAACTATGGCTACACCTTC. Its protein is CASTPGPGNNANYGYTF.

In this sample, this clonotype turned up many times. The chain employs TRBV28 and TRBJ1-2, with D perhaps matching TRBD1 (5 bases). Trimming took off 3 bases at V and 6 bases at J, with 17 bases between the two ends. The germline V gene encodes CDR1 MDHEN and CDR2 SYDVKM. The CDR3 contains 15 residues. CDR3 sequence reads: CASSFIIRGRDGYTF. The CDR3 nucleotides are TGTGCCAGCAGTTTCATCATCCGGGGACGGGATGGCTACACCTTC.

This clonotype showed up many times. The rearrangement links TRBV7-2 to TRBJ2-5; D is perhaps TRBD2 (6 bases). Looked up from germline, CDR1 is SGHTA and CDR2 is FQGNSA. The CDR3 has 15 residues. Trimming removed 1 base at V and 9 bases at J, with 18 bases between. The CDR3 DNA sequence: TGTGCCAGCAGCTTAGATACGGGAGAGGGGAGACCCCAGTACTTC. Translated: CASSLDTGEGRPQYF. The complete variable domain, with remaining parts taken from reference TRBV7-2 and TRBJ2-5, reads GAGVSQSPSNKVTEKGKDVELRCDPISGHTALYWYRQSLGQGLEFLIYFQGNSAPDKSGLPSDRFSAERTGGSVSTLTIQRTQQEDSAVYLCASSLDTGEGRPQYFGPGTRLLVL.

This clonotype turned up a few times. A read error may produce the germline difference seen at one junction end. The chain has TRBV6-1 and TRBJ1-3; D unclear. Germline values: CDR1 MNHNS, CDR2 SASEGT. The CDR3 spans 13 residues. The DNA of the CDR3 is TGTGCCAGCCGCCGAGATTCTGGAACCACCATATATTTT. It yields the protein CASRRDSGTTIYF.

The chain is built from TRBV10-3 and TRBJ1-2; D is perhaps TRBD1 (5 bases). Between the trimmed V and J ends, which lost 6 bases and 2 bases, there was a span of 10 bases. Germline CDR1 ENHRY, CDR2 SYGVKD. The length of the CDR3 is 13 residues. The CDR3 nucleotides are TGTGCCATCAGGGAGGGGCGAAACTATGGCTACACCTTC. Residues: CAIREGRNYGYTF.

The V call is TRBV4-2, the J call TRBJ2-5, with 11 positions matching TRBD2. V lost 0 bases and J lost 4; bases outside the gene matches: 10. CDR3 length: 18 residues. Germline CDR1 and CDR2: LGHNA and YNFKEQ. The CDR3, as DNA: TGTGCCAGCAGCCAAGATTACACTAGCGGGGGCAGGGGAGAGACCCAGTACTTC. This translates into CASSQDYTSGGRGETQYF.

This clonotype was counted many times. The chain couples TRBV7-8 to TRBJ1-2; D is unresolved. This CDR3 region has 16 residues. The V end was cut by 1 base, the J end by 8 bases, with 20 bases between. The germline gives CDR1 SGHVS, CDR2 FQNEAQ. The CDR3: CASSLEGVQIPEGYTF. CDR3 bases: TGTGCCAGCAGCTTAGAAGGAGTACAGATCCCAGAAGGCTACACCTTC.

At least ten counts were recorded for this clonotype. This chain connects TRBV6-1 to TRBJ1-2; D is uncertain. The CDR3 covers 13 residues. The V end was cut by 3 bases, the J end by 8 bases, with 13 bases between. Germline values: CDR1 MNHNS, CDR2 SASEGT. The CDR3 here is CASSDWGLDGYTF. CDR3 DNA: TGTGCCAGCAGTGATTGGGGATTGGACGGCTACACCTTC.

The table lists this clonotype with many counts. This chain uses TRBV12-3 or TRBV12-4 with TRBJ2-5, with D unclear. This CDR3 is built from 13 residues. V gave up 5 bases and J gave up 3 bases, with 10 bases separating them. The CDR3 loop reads CASSRYQEETQYF. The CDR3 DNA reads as TGTGCCAGCAGTCGATACCAGGAAGAGACCCAGTACTTC.

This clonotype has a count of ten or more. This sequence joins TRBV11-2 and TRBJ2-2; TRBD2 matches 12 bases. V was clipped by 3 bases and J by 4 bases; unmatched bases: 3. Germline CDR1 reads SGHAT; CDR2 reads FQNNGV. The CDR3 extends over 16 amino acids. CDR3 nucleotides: TGTGCCAGCAGCTTTGGACTAGCGGGGAGCACCGGGGAGCTGTTTTTT. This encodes CASSFGLAGSTGELFF.

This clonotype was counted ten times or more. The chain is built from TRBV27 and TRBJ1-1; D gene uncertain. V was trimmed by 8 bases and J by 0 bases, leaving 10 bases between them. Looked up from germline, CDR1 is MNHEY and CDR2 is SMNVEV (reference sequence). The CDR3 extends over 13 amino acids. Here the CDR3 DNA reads TGTGCCAGCGTGGCTCGGCTGAACACTGAAGCTTTCTTT. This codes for CASVARLNTEAFF.

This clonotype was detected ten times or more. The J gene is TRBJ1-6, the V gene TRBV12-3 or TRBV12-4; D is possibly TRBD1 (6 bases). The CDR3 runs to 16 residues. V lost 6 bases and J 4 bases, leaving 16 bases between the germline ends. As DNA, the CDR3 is TGTGCCAGCAGACAGGGACCCTTAGGATATAATTCACCCCTCCACTTT. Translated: CASRQGPLGYNSPLHF.

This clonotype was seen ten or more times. CDR3 nucleotides: TGCAGTGCCCGCAGGGACAACACCTACGAGCAGTACTTC. Translating it yields CSARRDNTYEQYF. The V gene is TRBV20-1, the J gene TRBJ2-7; weak D call: TRBD1 (6 bases). Germline V gene sequence: CDR1 DFQATT, CDR2 SNEGSKA (reference sequence). The germline V and J ends were trimmed by 6 bases and 2 bases, with 14 bases remaining between them. The CDR3 is 13 amino acids.

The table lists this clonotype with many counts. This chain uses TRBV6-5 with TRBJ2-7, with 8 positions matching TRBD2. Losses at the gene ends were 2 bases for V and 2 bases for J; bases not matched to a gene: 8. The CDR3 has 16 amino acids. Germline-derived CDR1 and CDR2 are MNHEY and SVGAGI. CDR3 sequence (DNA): TGTGCCAGCAGTTACCCTTCTAGCGGGCCGACCTACGAGCAGTACTTC. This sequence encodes CASSYPSSGPTYEQYF.

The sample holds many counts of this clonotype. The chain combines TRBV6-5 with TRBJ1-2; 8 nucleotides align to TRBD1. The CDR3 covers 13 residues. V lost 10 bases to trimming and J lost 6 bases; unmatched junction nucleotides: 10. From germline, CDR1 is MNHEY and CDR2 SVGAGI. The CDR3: CAMRTGRKNGYTF. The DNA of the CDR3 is TGTGCCATGCGGACAGGGAGAAAGAATGGCTACACCTTC.

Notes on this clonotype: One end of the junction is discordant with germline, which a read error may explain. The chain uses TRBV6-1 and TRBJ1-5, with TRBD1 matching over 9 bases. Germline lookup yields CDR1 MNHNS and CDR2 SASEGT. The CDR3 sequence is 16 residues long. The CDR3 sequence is CASSAPGQGKDQPKHF. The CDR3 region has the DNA TGTGCCAGCAGCGCACCGGGACAGGGTAAGGATCAGCCCAAGCATTTT.

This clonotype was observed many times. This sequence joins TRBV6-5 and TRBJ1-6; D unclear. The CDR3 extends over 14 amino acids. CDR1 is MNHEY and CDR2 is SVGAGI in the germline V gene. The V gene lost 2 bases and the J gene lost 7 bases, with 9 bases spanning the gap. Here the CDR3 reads CASSYEVHNSPLHF. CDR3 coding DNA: TGTGCCAGCAGTTACGAGGTGCACAATTCACCCCTCCACTTT.

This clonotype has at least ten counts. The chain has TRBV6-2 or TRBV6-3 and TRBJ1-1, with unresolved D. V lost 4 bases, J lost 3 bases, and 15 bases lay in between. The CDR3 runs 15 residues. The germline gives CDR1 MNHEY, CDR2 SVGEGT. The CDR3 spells CASSSPPDGHTEAFF. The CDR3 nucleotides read TGTGCCAGCAGTTCCCCCCCGGACGGACACACTGAAGCTTTCTTT.